A single sample gave rise to the 15 T cell receptor beta chains below, sequenced in a study of identical twins. TCRdb re-called the 5' RACE reads with MiXCR, one entry per CDR3 protein. The sample holds about 190,000 distinct CDR3 sequences, about 16% seen once. These same records also appear under a second study, on T cells expressing NK-cell markers.

Sequencing input: CD8+ T cells sorted from blood. The receptors originated from a woman aged 18-29 years in good health.

The rearrangement joins TRBV18 to TRBJ2-7; 8 bases are a match to TRBD1. Germline trimming cut 3 bases from V and 2 bases from J; bases unmatched to any gene: 3. The CDR3 totals 14 residues. Germline assignment: CDR1 KGHSH and CDR2 LQKENI. Written as DNA, the CDR3 is TGTGCCAGCTCACCGGGACAGGTACCCTACGAGCAGTACTTC. Its translation is CASSPGQVPYEQYF.

This clonotype was counted only a few times. This chain joins TRBV5-1 and TRBJ2-1; D tentatively fits TRBD1 or TRBD2 (5 bases each). The germline V gene has CDR1 SGHRS and CDR2 YFSETQ. This CDR3 has 13 amino acids. V was clipped by 0 bases and J by 10 bases, with 11 bases between them. In DNA form, the CDR3 reads TGCGCCAGCAGCTTGGCCCCGGGGCAGGAGCAGTTCTTC. Translated, it gives CASSLAPGQEQFF.

The chain carries TRBV27 and TRBJ2-5, with D perhaps matching TRBD1 (5 bases). The CDR3 runs 17 residues. V was clipped by 0 bases and J by 5 bases, with 19 bases between them. Germline V CDR1 and CDR2: MNHEY, SMNVEV (reference sequence). The CDR3 DNA reads TGTGCCAGCAGTTTATCCGCCCGACAGACCCCGGAGGAGACCCAGTACTTC. Protein: CASSLSARQTPEETQYF.

This clonotype was detected a few times. This chain joins TRBV7-6 and TRBJ1-1; no firm D call. The CDR3 is made up of 14 amino acids. Trimming stripped 2 bases from V and 2 bases from J, with 9 bases between. Germline values: CDR1 SGHVS, CDR2 FNYEAQ. CDR3 DNA sequence: TGTGCCAGCAGCTTACGGAGCGTTAACACTGAAGCTTTCTTT. Residues: CASSLRSVNTEAFF. The full variable domain, completed using reference TRBV7-6 and TRBJ1-1, is GAGVSQSPRYKVTKRGQDVALRCDPISGHVSLYWYRQALGQGPEFLTYFNYEAQQDKSGLPNDRFSAERPEGSISTLTIQRTEQRDSAMYRCASSLRSVNTEAFFGQGTRLTVV.

The chain employs TRBV11-2 and TRBJ1-1, with D unresolved. V was clipped by 10 bases and J by 4 bases, with 16 bases between them. Germline V gene sequence: CDR1 SGHAT, CDR2 FQNNGV. The CDR3 covers 13 residues. CDR3 sequence reads: CATEAISSTEAFF. The DNA for the CDR3 is TGTGCCACCGAGGCGATTAGTTCCACTGAAGCTTTCTTT.

This clonotype was counted at least ten times. The chain employs TRBV9 and TRBJ2-1; D unclear. This CDR3 region has 12 residues. V lost 0 bases, J lost 6 bases, and 4 bases lay in between. In germline, CDR1 is SGDLS, CDR2 YYNGEE. In DNA, the CDR3 is TGTGCCAGCAGCGTAGCTCCCAATGAGCAGTTCTTC. Its translation is CASSVAPNEQFF.

V usage is TRBV5-1 and J usage is TRBJ2-1; D might be TRBD2 (5 bases). In germline, CDR1 is SGHRS, CDR2 YFSETQ. Trimming took off 4 bases at V and 0 bases at J, with 14 bases between the two ends. CDR3 length: 16 amino acids. CDR3 coding DNA: TGCGCCAGCAGCCCGGACGAAGGGAGCTCCTACAATGAGCAGTTCTTC. This encodes CASSPDEGSSYNEQFF.

This clonotype has a handful of counts. This chain links TRBV7-9 with TRBJ2-2; maybe TRBD2 (6 bases). V was shortened by 7 bases and J by 5 bases, with 17 bases between the two germline ends. The CDR3 has 15 amino acids. Germline V gives CDR1 SEHNR, CDR2 FQNEAQ (reference sequence). DNA for the CDR3: TGTGCCAGCACTCCCACCCTGGCGGGAACCGGGGAGCTGTTTTTT. Its translation: CASTPTLAGTGELFF. The entire variable domain, with the rest obtained from reference TRBV7-9 and TRBJ2-2, is as follows: DTGVSQNPRHKITKRGQNVTFRCDPISEHNRLYWYRQTLGQGPEFLTYFQNEAQLEKSRLLSDRFSAERPKGSFSTLEIQRTEQGDSAMYLCASTPTLAGTGELFFGEGSRLTVL.

This clonotype was found a few times. This chain joins TRBV20-1 and TRBJ2-5; no clear D. CDR3 length: 11 amino acids. CDR1 DFQATT and CDR2 SNEGSKA come from the germline V gene (reference sequence). V lost 0 bases and J 6 bases, leaving 5 bases between the germline ends. Here the CDR3 reads CSARDGQTQYF. DNA for the CDR3: TGCAGTGCTAGAGATGGACAGACCCAGTACTTC.

This clonotype was seen a single time. This sequence joins TRBV6-6 and TRBJ2-2; no firm D call. Germline values: CDR1 MNHNY, CDR2 SVGAGI (reference sequence). Trimming left V 7 bases short and J 7 bases short, with 7 bases between. CDR3 length: 11 residues. This CDR3 reads CASTINGELFF. CDR3 sequence (DNA): TGTGCCAGCACCATTAACGGGGAGCTGTTTTTT.

This clonotype was found a few times. The chain links TRBV2 to TRBJ2-1; the match to TRBD2 covers 9 bases. This CDR3 contains 15 residues. Germline-derived CDR1 and CDR2 are SNHLY and FYNNEI. V lost 3 bases, J lost 7 bases, and 7 bases stayed unmatched. CDR3 residues: CASSDPSGRLNEQFF. DNA of the CDR3: TGTGCCAGCAGTGACCCCAGCGGGAGGCTAAATGAGCAGTTCTTC.

The chain combines TRBV12-3 or TRBV12-4 with TRBJ1-1; TRBD1 might be the D (6 bases). CDR3 length equals 15 residues. V was cut by 5 bases and J by 0 bases, with 13 bases left in between. The CDR3 here is CASSPDRLLNTEAFF. DNA for the CDR3: TGTGCCAGCAGTCCAGACAGGCTACTGAACACTGAAGCTTTCTTT.

This clonotype was counted a single time. The V and J genes are TRBV4-1 and TRBJ1-5; a weak D match, TRBD1 (5 bases). This CDR3 is 14 amino acids long. Germline CDR1 MGHRA, CDR2 YSYEKL. Trimming shortened V by 2 bases and J by 3 bases, and 8 bases separated the two germline ends. DNA for the CDR3: TGCGCCAGCAGCCAACAGGGAAACAATCAGCCCCAGCATTTT. Encoded protein: CASSQQGNNQPQHF.

The chain uses TRBV5-1 and TRBJ2-3; D is possibly TRBD2 (6 bases). The CDR3 consists of 17 residues. Germline loops: CDR1 SGHRS, CDR2 YFSETQ. V shed 2 bases and J shed 1 base, with 17 bases lying between them. This CDR3 is CASSLPDGAGRTDTQYF. The CDR3 DNA reads TGCGCCAGCAGCTTACCCGACGGCGCGGGGCGCACAGATACGCAGTATTTT. Based on the CDR3 plus reference TRBV5-1 and TRBJ2-3, the full variable domain is KAGVTQTPRYLIKTRGQQVTLSCSPISGHRSVSWYQQTPGQGLQFLFEYFSETQRNKGNFPGRFSGRQFSNSRSEMNVSTLELGDSALYLCASSLPDGAGRTDTQYFGPGTRLTVL.

This clonotype was observed a handful of times. The rearrangement uses TRBV27 and TRBJ2-7; no reliable D call. Between the trimmed V and J ends, which lost 3 bases and 2 bases, there was a span of 8 bases. The germline CDR1 and CDR2 sequences are MNHEY and SMNVEV (reference sequence). The CDR3 length is 13 residues. CDR3 sequence reads: CASSFEPTYEQYF. The CDR3 nucleotides read TGTGCCAGCAGTTTTGAGCCCACCTACGAGCAGTACTTC.